These 11 T cell receptor beta chains were all obtained from the same sample, sequenced in a study of patients and donors after allogeneic stem cell transplantation (dated by TCRdb to between 2020 and 2021). Library preparation was by RT-PCR. The instrument was a NextSeq 550. The public reads were run again by TCRdb, first through fastp at Q25 and then through MiXCR, and only productive beta chains were kept. Each CDR3 protein gets just one entry, which takes the most common genes and DNA from the rows behind it. The sample table records 900,000 to 1,000,000 distinct CDR3 sequences; about a sixth of these occur just once. The ten largest clones represent 5% to 7.5% of the sample. The sequenced sample consisted of blood, either unsorted or a sorted T cell fraction (not recorded which). These receptors all stem from a human donor who was either an allogeneic HSCT recipient or a stem cell or donor lymphocyte infusion donor (not recorded which). It is not recorded whose cells these are; they may come from a transplant donor.

This clonotype was found many times. V gene TRBV12-3 or TRBV12-4 combines with J gene TRBJ1-1, with TRBD1 matching over 10 bases. The V segment lost 5 bases and the J segment 4 bases; nucleotides outside the gene matches: 4. The CDR3 has 14 residues. The CDR3: CASSQTGGGTEAFF. The CDR3 nucleotides are TGTGCCAGCAGTCAGACAGGGGGCGGCACTGAAGCTTTCTTT.

In this sample, this clonotype turned up many times. This chain joins TRBV7-7 and TRBJ2-5; D is unclear. The CDR3 is 13 residues long. Germline values: CDR1 SSHAT, CDR2 FNYEAQ (reference sequence). V lost 4 bases to trimming and J lost 4 bases, with 10 bases between them. Written as DNA, the CDR3 is TGTGCCAGCAGCTACTCCACCCGAGAGACCCAGTACTTC. Protein: CASSYSTRETQYF.

CDR3 amino acids: CASSALGGVTQYF. The CDR3 DNA is TGTGCCAGCAGTGCCCTGGGTGGGGTAACCCAGTACTTC. The J gene is TRBJ2-5, the V gene TRBV12-3 or TRBV12-4; D is ambiguous. This CDR3 has 13 amino acids. Trimming took off 5 bases at V and 8 bases at J, with 15 bases between the two ends.

This clonotype was counted a few times. J is TRBJ2-1 and V is TRBV20-1; 9 bases map to TRBD2. J gave up 3 bases and V 0 bases, and 6 bases lay outside the gene matches. CDR1 is DFQATT and CDR2 is SNEGSKA in the germline V gene (reference sequence). CDR3 size: 16 residues. In nucleotides, the CDR3 is TGCAGTGCTAGAGATGTAAGCGGGAGGCTCTACAATGAGCAGTTCTTC. This encodes CSARDVSGRLYNEQFF.

V usage is TRBV6-5 and J usage is TRBJ1-1, with 7 nucleotides matching TRBD1. Germline assignment: CDR1 MNHEY and CDR2 SVGAGI. Unmatched junction bases numbered 4, after V lost 3 bases and J lost 3 bases. The CDR3 spans 14 residues. CDR3 DNA: TGTGCCAGCAGTTATGGAGGGGGCCACACTGAAGCTTTCTTT. Amino acid sequence: CASSYGGGHTEAFF.

This clonotype showed up just a few times. The chain recombines TRBV11-1 with TRBJ2-1; 10 bases match TRBD2. With V trimmed by 5 bases and J by 7 bases, 8 bases remained unmatched. Germline V gene sequence: CDR1 SGHAT, CDR2 FQDESV (reference sequence). The CDR3 length is 15 residues. CDR3 in amino acids: CASSHGLAVGNEQFF. In DNA, the CDR3 is TGTGCCAGCAGCCACGGACTAGCGGTTGGTAATGAGCAGTTCTTC.

The sample holds a few counts of this clonotype. This chain connects TRBV5-1 to TRBJ1-1; no definite D call. Trimming shortened V by 6 bases and J by 3 bases, and 12 bases separated the two germline ends. Germline V gives CDR1 SGHRS, CDR2 YFSETQ. The CDR3 extends over 13 amino acids. DNA of the CDR3: TGCGCCAGCACAAACAATCAGGACACTGAAGCTTTCTTT. It is translated as CASTNNQDTEAFF. Complete variable domain (other parts from reference TRBV5-1 and TRBJ1-1): KAGVTQTPRYLIKTRGQQVTLSCSPISGHRSVSWYQQTPGQGLQFLFEYFSETQRNKGNFPGRFSGRQFSNSRSEMNVSTLELGDSALYLCASTNNQDTEAFFGQGTRLTVV.

This clonotype was seen more than once but under ten times. The CDR3 loop reads CASSLISGPYEQYF. The CDR3 coding sequence is TGTGCCAGCAGCTTAATTTCCGGTCCCTACGAGCAGTACTTC. The J gene is TRBJ2-7, the V gene TRBV7-3; D gene ambiguous. V dropped 1 base and J dropped 2 bases, with 9 bases sitting between them. The germline V gene has CDR1 SGHTA and CDR2 FQGTGA. The CDR3 is 14 residues long.

V is TRBV25-1 and J is TRBJ1-5; 7 bases line up with TRBD1. This CDR3 contains 14 residues. J was trimmed by 3 bases and V by 7 bases; bases with no gene match: 6. Germline lookup yields CDR1 MGHDK and CDR2 SYGVNS. This CDR3 reads CASTKTGSNQPQHF. In nucleotides, the CDR3 is TGTGCCAGCACCAAGACAGGGTCCAATCAGCCCCAGCATTTT.

The chain carries TRBV12-3 or TRBV12-4 and TRBJ1-4; maybe TRBD1 (6 bases). V was pared by 8 bases and J by 1 base, with 17 bases between. CDR3 size: 16 residues. The CDR3 here is CASRKGHPLTNEKLFF. DNA for the CDR3: TGTGCCAGCCGGAAGGGACACCCGTTAACTAATGAAAAACTGTTTTTT.

This clonotype turned up a few times. The rearrangement uses TRBV6-1 and TRBJ2-7; 8 nucleotides match TRBD1. CDR3 length: 16 residues. The germline V gene encodes CDR1 MNHNS and CDR2 SASEGT. The ends lost 5 bases at V and 1 base at J; junction bases unmatched: 10. CDR3 nucleotide sequence: TGTGCCAGCAGTCTAAGCGAAACAGGGGGATCCTACGAGCAGTACTTC. The encoded protein is CASSLSETGGSYEQYF.